This entry features one T cell receptor (beta chain) sequence. Its antigen remains unidentified. The source of the sample is a study of shared clonotypes between healthy human individuals. The length of the CDR3 is 15 residues. V shed 0 bases, J shed 2 bases, and the junction held 4 bases outside the gene matches. Germline V gives CDR1 SGHDT, CDR2 YYEEEE. Notes on the study in general: Genetic and exposure-history diversity was limited by the few donors. The rarefaction results pointed to incomplete sorted-subset sequencing despite large depth.

Some clones are missing from TCRdb's copy, which holds only in-frame ones; the method was immunoSEQ multiplex PCR. This table has 2 million to 2.5 million clones, roughly 93% appearing once. The specimen sequenced was naive CD4+ T cells from PBMCs. Regarding subset: CD45RA+ positively selected. This clonotype was sampled from a man younger than 30 in good health. Some clones in this sample may be carry-over from other donors' samples. This chain joins TRBV5-6 and TRBJ2-7; TRBD1 agrees at 8 bases. CDR3 sequence: CASSLAGQVPYEQYF. The CDR3 bases are TGTGCCAGCAGCTTGGCGGGACAGGTACCCTACGAGCAGTACTTC.